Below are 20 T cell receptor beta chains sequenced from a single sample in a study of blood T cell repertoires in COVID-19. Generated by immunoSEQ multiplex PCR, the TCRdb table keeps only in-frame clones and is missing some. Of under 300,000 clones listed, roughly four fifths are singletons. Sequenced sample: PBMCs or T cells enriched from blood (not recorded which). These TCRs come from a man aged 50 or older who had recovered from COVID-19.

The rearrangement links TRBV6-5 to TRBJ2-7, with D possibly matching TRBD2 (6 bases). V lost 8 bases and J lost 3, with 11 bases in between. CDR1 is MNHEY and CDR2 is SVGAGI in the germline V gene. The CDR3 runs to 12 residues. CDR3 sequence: CASWSGGYEQYF. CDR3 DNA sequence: TGTGCCAGCTGGTCCGGGGGCTACGAGCAGTACTTC.

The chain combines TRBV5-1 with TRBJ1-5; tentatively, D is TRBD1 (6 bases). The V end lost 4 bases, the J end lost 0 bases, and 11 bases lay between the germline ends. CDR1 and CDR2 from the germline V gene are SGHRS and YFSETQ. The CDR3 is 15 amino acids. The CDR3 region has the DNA TGCGCCAGCAGCCCGGACAGTATTAGCAATCAGCCCCAGCATTTT. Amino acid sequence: CASSPDSISNQPQHF.

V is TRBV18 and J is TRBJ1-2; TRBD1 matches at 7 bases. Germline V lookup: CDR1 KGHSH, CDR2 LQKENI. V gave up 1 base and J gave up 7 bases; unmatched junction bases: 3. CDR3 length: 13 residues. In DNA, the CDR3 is TGTGCCAGCTCACCACGGGACAGCCTTGGCTACACCTTC. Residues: CASSPRDSLGYTF.

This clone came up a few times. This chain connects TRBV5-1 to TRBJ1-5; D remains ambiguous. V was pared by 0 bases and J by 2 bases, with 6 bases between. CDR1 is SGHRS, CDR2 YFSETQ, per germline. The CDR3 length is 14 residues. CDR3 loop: CASSLAGGNQPQHF. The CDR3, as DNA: TGCGCCAGCAGCTTGGCCGGGGGCAATCAGCCCCAGCATTTT.

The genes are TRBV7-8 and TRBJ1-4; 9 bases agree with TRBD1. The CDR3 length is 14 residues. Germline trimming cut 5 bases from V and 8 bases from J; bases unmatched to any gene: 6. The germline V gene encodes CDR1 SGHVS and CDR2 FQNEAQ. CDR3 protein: CASSPGQGGEKLFF. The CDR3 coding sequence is TGTGCCAGCAGCCCGGGACAGGGCGGCGAAAAACTGTTTTTT. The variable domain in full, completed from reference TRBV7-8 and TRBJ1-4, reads GAGVSQSPRYKVAKRGQDVALRCDPISGHVSLFWYQQALGQGPEFLTYFQNEAQLDKSGLPSDRFFAERPEGSVSTLKIQRTQQEDSAVYLCASSPGQGGEKLFFGSGTQLSVL.

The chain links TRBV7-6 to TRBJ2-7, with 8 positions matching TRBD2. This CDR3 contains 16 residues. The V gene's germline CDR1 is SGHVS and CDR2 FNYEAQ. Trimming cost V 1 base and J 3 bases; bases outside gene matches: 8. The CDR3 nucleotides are TGTGCCAGCAGCTTAGAGGGACTAGAGGTCAACTACGAGCAGTACTTC. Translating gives CASSLEGLEVNYEQYF. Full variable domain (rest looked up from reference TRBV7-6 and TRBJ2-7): GAGVSQSPRYKVTKRGQDVALRCDPISGHVSLYWYRQALGQGPEFLTYFNYEAQQDKSGLPNDRFSAERPEGSISTLTIQRTEQRDSAMYRCASSLEGLEVNYEQYFGPGTRLTVT.

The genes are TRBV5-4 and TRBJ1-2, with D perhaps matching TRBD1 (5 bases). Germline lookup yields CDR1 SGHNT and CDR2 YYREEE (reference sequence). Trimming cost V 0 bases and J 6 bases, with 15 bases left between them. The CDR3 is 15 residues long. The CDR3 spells CASSLVGGGTHGYTF. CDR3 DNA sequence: TGTGCCAGCAGCTTGGTAGGCGGGGGTACCCATGGCTACACCTTC.

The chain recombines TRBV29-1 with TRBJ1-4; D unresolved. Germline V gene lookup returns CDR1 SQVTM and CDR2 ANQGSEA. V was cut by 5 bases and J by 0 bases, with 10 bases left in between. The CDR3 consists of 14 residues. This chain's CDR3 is CSVTFGPTNEKLFF. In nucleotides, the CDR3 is TGCAGCGTTACTTTTGGGCCAACTAATGAAAAACTGTTTTTT.

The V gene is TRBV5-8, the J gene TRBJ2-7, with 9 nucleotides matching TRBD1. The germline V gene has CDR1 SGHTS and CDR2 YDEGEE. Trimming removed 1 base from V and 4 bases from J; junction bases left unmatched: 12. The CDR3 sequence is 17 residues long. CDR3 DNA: TGTGCCAGCAGCTTGTTAGTCGGGACAGGGCATATTTACGAGCAGTACTTC. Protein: CASSLLVGTGHIYEQYF.

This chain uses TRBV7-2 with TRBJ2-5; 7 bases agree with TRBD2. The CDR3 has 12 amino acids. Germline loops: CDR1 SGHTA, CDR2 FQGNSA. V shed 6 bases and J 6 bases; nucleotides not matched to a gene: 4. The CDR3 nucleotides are TGTGCCAGCAGGGGACTATCTCAGACCCAGTACTTC. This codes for CASRGLSQTQYF.

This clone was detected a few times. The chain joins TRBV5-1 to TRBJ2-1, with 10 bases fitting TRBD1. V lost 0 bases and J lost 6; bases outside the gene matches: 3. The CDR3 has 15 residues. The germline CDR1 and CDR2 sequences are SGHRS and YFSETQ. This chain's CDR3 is CASSLGQGASNEQFF. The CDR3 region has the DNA TGCGCCAGCAGCTTGGGACAGGGGGCCAGCAATGAGCAGTTCTTC.

The CDR3 here is CASSLDASGGGGDTQYF. Here the CDR3 DNA reads TGTGCCAGCAGCTTGGACGCTAGCGGGGGTGGAGGAGATACGCAGTATTTT. The gene calls are TRBV5-4 and TRBJ2-3, with 10 bases that match TRBD2. V lost 0 bases and J lost 5; bases outside the gene matches: 9. Germline assignment: CDR1 SGHNT and CDR2 YYREEE (reference sequence). The CDR3 covers 17 residues.

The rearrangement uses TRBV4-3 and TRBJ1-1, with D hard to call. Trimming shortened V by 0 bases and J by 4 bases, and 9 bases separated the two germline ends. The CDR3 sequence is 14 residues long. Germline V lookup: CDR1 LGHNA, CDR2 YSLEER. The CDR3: CASSQDMAGTEAFF. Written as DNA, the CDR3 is TGCGCCAGCAGCCAAGATATGGCGGGCACTGAAGCTTTCTTT.

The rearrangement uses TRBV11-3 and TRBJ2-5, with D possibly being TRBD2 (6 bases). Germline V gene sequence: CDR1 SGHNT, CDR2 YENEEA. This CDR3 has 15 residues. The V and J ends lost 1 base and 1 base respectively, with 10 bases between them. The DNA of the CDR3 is TGTGCCAGCAGCTTAGGCGGGGCCGCCCAAGAGACCCAGTACTTC. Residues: CASSLGGAAQETQYF.

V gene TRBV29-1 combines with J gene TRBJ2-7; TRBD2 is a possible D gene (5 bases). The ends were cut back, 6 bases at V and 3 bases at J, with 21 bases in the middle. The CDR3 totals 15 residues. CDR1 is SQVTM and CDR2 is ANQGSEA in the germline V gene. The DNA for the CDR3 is TGCAGCGTCCTCGAGGGTCGTGGTAGGCTCTACGAGCAGTACTTC. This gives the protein CSVLEGRGRLYEQYF.

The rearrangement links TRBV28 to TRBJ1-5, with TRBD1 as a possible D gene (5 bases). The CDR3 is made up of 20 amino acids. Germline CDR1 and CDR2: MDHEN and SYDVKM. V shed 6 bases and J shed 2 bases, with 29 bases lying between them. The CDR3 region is CASSQPIGQGGKVGNQPQHF. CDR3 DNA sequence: TGTGCCAGCAGCCAACCCATTGGGCAGGGAGGCAAGGTGGGCAATCAGCCCCAGCATTTT.

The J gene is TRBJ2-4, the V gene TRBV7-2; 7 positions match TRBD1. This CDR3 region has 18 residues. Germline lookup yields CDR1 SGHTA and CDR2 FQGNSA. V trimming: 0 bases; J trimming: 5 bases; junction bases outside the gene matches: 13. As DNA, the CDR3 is TGTGCCAGCAGCTTAGCGATGTCCGCACAAGGGGGCCAAAACATTCAGTACTTC. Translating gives CASSLAMSAQGGQNIQYF.

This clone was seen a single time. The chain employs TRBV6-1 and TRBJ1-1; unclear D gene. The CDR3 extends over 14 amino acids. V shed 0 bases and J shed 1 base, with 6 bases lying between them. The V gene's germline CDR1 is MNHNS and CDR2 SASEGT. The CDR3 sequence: CASSEARGNTEAFF. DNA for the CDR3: TGTGCCAGCAGTGAAGCGCGAGGGAACACTGAAGCTTTCTTT.

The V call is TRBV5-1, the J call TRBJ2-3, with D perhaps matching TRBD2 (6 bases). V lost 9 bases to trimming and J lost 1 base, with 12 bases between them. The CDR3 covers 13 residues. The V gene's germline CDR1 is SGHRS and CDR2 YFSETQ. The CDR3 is CATSPSGTDTQYF. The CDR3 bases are TGCGCCACCTCGCCTAGCGGCACAGATACGCAGTATTTT.

The CDR3 DNA is TGTGCCAGCAGCCTAAGGGGCCGCAATCAGCCCCAGCATTTT. Its translation: CASSLRGRNQPQHF. This chain uses TRBV2 with TRBJ1-5; D is perhaps TRBD1 (5 bases). The CDR3 runs to 14 residues. Germline-derived CDR1 and CDR2 are SNHLY and FYNNEI. V dropped 6 bases and J dropped 2 bases, with 11 bases sitting between them.